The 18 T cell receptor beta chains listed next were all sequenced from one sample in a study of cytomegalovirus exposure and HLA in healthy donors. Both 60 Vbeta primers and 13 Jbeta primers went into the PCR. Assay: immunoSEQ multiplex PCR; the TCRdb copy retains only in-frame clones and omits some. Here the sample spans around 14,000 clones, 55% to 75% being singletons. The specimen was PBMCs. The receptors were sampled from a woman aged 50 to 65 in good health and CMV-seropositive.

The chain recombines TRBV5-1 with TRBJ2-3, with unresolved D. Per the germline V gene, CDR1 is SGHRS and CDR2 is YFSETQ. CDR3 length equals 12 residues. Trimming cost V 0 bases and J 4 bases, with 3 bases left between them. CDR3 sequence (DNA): TGCGCCAGCAGCTTGGCGGCAGATACGCAGTATTTT. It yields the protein CASSLAADTQYF.

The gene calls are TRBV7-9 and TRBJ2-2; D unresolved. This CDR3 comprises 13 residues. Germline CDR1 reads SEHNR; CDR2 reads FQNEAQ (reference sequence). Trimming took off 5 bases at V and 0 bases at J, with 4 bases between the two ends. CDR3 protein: CASSLTNTGELFF. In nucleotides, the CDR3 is TGTGCCAGCAGCCTAACGAACACCGGGGAGCTGTTTTTT.

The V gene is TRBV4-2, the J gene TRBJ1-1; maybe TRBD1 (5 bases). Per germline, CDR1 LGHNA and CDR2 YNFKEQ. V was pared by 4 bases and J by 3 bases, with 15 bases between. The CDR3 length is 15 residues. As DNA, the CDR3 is TGTGCCAGCAGCCCGGTCAACCGGGGGGACACTGAAGCTTTCTTT. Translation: CASSPVNRGDTEAFF.

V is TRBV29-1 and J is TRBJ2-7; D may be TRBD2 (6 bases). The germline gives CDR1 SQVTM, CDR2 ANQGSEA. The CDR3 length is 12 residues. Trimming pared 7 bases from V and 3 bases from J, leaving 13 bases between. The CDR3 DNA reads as TGCAGCGCCTTCGTCGGGAGCTACGAGCAGTACTTC. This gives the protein CSAFVGSYEQYF.

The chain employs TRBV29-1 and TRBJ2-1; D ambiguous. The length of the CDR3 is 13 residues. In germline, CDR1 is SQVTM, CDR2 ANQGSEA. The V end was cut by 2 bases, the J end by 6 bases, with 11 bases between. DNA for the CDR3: TGCAGCGTTGAATCGTCTGCGGTCAATGAGCAGTTCTTC. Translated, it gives CSVESSAVNEQFF.

The CDR3 coding sequence is TGTGCCAGCAGCTTAGAAGGGGCTCGAAAGGGAGCTTTCTTT. Amino acid sequence: CASSLEGARKGAFF. The chain recombines TRBV13 with TRBJ1-1; D possibly corresponds to TRBD1 (5 bases). CDR1 is PRHDT and CDR2 is FYEKMQ in the germline V gene (reference sequence). The CDR3 is 14 residues long. Trimming pared 1 base from V and 10 bases from J, leaving 16 bases between.

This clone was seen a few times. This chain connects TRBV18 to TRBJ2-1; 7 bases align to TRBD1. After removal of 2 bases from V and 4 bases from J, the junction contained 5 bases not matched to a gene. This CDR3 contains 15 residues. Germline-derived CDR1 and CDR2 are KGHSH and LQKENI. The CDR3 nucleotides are TGTGCCAGCTCACCAGCGGACAGGCCGTACAATGAGCAGTTCTTC. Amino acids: CASSPADRPYNEQFF.

The DNA of the CDR3 is TGCAGCGTCATGACAGGCTACGAGCAGTACTTC. It is translated as CSVMTGYEQYF. The chain links TRBV29-1 to TRBJ2-7, with a possible D match to TRBD1 (6 bases). CDR3 size: 11 residues. The V end lost 6 bases, the J end lost 3 bases, and 9 bases lay between the germline ends. The V gene's germline CDR1 is SQVTM and CDR2 ANQGSEA.

The CDR3 reads CASSKQGANTGELFF. The DNA for the CDR3 is TGTGCCAGCAGTAAACAGGGGGCAAACACCGGGGAGCTGTTTTTT. The chain has TRBV6-1 and TRBJ2-2; 9 bases line up with TRBD1. The germline V gene encodes CDR1 MNHNS and CDR2 SASEGT. The CDR3 spans 15 residues. V was clipped by 5 bases and J by 2 bases; unmatched bases: 3.

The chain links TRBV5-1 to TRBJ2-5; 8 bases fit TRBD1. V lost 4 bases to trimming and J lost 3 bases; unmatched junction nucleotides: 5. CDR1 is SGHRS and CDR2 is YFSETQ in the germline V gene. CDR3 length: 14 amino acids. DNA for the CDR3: TGCGCCAGCAGCCTGGACAGGGTGGAAGAGACCCAGTACTTC. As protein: CASSLDRVEETQYF. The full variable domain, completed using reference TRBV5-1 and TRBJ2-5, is KAGVTQTPRYLIKTRGQQVTLSCSPISGHRSVSWYQQTPGQGLQFLFEYFSETQRNKGNFPGRFSGRQFSNSRSEMNVSTLELGDSALYLCASSLDRVEETQYFGPGTRLLVL.

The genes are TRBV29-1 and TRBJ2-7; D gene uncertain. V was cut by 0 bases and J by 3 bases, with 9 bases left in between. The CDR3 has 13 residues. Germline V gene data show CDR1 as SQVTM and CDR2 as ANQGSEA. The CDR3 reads CSVEESPVYEQYF. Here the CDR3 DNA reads TGCAGCGTTGAAGAAAGCCCTGTCTACGAGCAGTACTTC.

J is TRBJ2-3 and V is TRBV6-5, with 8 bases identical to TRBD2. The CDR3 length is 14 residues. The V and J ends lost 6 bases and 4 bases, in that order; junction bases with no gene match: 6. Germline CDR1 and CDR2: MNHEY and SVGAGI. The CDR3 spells CASSPSGWADTQYF. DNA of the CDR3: TGTGCCAGCAGCCCTAGCGGGTGGGCAGATACGCAGTATTTT.

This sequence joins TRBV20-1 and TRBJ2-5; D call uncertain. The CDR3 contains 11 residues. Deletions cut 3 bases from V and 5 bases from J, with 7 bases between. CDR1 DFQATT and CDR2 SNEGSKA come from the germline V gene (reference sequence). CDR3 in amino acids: CSASTRETQYF. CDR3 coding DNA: TGCAGTGCTAGTACCCGGGAGACCCAGTACTTC.

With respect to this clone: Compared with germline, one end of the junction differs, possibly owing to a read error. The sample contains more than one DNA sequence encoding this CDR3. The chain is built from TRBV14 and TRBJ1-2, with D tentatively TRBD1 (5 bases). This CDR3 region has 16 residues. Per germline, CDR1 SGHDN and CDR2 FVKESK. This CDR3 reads CASSQEERAGRDGYTF. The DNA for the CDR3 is TGCGCCAGCAGCCAAGAGGAGCGGGCAGGAAGGGACGGCTACACCTTC.

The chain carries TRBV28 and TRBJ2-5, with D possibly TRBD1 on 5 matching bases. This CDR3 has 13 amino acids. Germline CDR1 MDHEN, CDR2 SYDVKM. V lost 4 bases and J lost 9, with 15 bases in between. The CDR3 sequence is CASSSQGHWSQYF. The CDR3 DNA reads TGTGCCAGCAGTTCGCAGGGCCACTGGTCCCAGTACTTC.

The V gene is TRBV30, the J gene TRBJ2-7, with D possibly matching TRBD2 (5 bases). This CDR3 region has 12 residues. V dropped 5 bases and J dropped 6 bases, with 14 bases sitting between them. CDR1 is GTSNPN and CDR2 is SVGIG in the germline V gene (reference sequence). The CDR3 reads CAWQTPRGEQYF. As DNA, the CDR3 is TGTGCCTGGCAAACCCCACGGGGCGAGCAGTACTTC.

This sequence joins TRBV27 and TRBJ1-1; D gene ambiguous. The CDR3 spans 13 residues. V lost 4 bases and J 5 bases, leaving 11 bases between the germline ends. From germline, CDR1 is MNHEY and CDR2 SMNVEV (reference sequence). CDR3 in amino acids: CASSSLPLTEAFF. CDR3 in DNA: TGTGCCAGCAGTTCCCTTCCCCTGACTGAAGCTTTCTTT.

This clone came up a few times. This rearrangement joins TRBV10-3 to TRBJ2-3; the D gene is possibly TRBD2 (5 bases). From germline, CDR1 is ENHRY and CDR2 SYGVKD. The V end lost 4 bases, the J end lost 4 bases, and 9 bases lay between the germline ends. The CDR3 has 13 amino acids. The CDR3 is CAISGRRPDTQYF. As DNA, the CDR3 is TGTGCCATCAGTGGGAGGCGCCCAGATACGCAGTATTTT.